This T cell receptor (beta chain) was sequenced in a study of shared clonotypes between healthy human individuals. Study-level findings and limits: Relative to memory subsets, naive subsets generally showed larger estimated richness.

Here immunoSEQ multiplex PCR was the method, and the copy in TCRdb shows in-frame clones only, minus some. This sample has fewer than 1.6 million clones, with 98% found just once. V gave up 2 bases and J gave up 1 base, with 6 bases separating them. This CDR3 spans 14 amino acids. CDR1 is SGDLS and CDR2 is YYNGEE in the germline V gene. This clone was seen only once. Antigen: not known. Other DNA sequences in this specimen translate into the identical CDR3. The sequenced material came from naive CD4+ T cells sorted from blood. Subset in this sample: CD45RA+ positively selected. The clonotype was recovered from a man aged 25-45 years in good health. V usage is TRBV9 and J usage is TRBJ2-2; D remains ambiguous. CDR3 amino acids: CASSVLGNTGELFF. The CDR3 DNA sequence: TGTGCCAGCAGCGTTCTGGGGAACACCGGGGAGCTGTTTTTT.